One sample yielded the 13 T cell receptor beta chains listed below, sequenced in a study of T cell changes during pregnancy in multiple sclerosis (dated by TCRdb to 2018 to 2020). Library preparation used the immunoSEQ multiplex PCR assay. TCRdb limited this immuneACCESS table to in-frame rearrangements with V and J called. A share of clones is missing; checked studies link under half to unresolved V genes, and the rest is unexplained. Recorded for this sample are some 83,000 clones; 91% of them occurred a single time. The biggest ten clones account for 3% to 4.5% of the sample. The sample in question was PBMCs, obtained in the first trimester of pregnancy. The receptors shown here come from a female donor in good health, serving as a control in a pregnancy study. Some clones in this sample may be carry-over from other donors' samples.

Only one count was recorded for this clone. The CDR3: CAAGLRREQYF. CDR3 nucleotides: TGTGCGGCGGGCCTCAGGCGGGAGCAGTACTTC. The chain uses TRBV30 and TRBJ2-7, with D perhaps TRBD2 (5 bases). CDR3 length: 11 amino acids. Looked up from germline, CDR1 is GTSNPN and CDR2 is SVGIG (reference sequence).

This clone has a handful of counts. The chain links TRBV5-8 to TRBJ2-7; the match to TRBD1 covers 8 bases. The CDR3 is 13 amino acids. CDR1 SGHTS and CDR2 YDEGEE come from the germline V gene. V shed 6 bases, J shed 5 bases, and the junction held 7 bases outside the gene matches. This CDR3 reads CASNRQGPDEQYF. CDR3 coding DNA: TGTGCCAGCAATCGACAGGGGCCGGACGAGCAGTACTTC.

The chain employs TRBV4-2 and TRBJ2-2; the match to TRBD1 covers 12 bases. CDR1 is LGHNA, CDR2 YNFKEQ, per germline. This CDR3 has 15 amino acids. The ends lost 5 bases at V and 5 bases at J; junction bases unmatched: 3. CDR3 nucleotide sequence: TGTGCCAGCAGCACGGGACAGGGGGCTACCGGGGAGCTGTTTTTT. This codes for CASSTGQGATGELFF.

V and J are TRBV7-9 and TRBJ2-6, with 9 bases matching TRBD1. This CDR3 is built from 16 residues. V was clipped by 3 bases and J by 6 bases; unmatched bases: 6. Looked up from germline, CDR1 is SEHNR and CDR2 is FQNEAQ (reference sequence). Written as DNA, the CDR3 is TGTGCCAGCAGCTTGGGACAGGGTAGGGAGGCCAACGTCCTGACTTTC. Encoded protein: CASSLGQGREANVLTF.

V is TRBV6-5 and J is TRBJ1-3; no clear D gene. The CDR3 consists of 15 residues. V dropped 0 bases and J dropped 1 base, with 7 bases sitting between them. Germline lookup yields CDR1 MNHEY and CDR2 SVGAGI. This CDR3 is CASSYSSISGNTIYF. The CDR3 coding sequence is TGTGCCAGCAGTTACTCGAGTATTTCTGGAAACACCATATATTTT.

CDR3 in amino acids: CATSRPGGAVTGELFF. The CDR3 DNA reads as TGTGCCACCAGCAGACCAGGGGGCGCGGTCACCGGGGAGCTGTTTTTT. The chain joins TRBV15 to TRBJ2-2; TRBD1 agrees at 8 bases. With V trimmed by 2 bases and J by 4 bases, 6 bases remained unmatched. Germline CDR1 reads LNHNV; CDR2 reads YYDKDF (reference sequence). The CDR3 consists of 16 residues.

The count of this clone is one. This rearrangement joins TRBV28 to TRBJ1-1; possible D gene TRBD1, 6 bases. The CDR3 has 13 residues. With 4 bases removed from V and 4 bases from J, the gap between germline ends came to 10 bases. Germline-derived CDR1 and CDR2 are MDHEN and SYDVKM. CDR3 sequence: CASSYRVGTEAFF. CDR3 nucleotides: TGTGCCAGCAGTTACAGGGTCGGCACTGAAGCTTTCTTT.

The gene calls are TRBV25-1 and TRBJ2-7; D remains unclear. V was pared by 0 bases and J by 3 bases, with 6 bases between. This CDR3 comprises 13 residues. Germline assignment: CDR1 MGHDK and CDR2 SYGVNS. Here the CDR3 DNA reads TGTGCCAGCAGTGAATATTCCTACTACGAGCAGTACTTC. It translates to CASSEYSYYEQYF.

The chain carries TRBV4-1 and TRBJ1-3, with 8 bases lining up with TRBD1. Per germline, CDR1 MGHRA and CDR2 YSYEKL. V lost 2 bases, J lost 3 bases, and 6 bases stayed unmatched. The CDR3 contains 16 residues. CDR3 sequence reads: CASSQPTTGGGNTIYF. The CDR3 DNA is TGCGCCAGCAGCCAACCCACTACAGGGGGTGGAAACACCATATATTTT.

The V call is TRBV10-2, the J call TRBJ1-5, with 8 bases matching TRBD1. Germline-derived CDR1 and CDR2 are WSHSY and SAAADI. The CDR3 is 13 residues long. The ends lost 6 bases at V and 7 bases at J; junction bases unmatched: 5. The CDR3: CASSLGQGQPQHF. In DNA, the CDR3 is TGCGCCAGCAGCCTCGGACAGGGACAGCCCCAGCATTTT.

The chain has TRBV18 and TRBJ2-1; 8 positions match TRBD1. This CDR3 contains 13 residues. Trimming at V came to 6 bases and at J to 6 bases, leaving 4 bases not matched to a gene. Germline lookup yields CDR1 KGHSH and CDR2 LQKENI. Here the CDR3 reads CASSRGQGNEQFF. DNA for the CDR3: TGTGCCAGCTCCCGTGGACAGGGCAATGAGCAGTTCTTC.

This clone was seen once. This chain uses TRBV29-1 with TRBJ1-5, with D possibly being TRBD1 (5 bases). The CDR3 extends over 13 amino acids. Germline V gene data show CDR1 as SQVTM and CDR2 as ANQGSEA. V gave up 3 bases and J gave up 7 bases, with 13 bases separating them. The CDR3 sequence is CSVEGQEGQPQHF. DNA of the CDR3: TGCAGCGTTGAGGGGCAGGAAGGCCAGCCCCAGCATTTT.

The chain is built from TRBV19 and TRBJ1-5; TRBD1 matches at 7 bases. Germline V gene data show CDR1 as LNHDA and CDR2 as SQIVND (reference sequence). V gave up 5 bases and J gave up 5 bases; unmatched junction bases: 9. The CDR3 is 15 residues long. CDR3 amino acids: CASSDTGQRYQPQHF. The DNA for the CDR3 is TGTGCCAGTAGTGATACGGGACAGAGATATCAGCCCCAGCATTTT. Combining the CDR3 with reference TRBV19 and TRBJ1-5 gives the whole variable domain DGGITQSPKYLFRKEGQNVTLSCEQNLNHDAMYWYRQDPGQGLRLIYYSQIVNDFQKGDIAEGYSVSREKKESFPLTVTSAQKNPTAFYLCASSDTGQRYQPQHFGDGTRLSIL.